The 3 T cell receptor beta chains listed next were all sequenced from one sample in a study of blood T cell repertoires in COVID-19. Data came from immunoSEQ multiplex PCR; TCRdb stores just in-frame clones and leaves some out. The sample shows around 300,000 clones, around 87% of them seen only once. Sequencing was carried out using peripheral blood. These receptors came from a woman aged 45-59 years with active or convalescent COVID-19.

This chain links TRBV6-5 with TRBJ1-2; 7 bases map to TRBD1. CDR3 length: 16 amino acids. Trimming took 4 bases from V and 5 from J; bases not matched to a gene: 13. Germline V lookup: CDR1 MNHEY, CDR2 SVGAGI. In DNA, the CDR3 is TGTGCCAGCAGTTCCATCTTAACAGGGGCGGGGTATGGCTACACCTTC. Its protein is CASSSILTGAGYGYTF.

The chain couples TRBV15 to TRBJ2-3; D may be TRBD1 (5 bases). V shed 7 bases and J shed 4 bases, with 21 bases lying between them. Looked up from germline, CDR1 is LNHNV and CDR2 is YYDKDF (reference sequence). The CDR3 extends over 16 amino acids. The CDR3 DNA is TGTGCCACCAACCCAGCGCAGGGCAGGAAGGCAGATACGCAGTATTTT. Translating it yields CATNPAQGRKADTQYF.

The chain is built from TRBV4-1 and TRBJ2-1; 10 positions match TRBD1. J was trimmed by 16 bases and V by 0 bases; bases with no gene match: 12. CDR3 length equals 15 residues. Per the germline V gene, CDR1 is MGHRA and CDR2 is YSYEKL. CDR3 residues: CASSQDGVLGTGVFF. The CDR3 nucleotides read TGCGCCAGCAGCCAAGATGGGGTACTCGGGACAGGGGTATTCTTC.